The 18 T cell receptor beta chains listed next were all sequenced from one sample in a study of spatial heterogeneity in lung cancer. TCRdb reanalysed the 5' RACE reads using MiXCR and keeps one entry per CDR3 protein. The sample lists about 86,000 distinct CDR3 sequences; roughly 12% were seen once. Time point defined: sample taken at primary tumor resection. Material for sequencing was whole RNA from tumor, nontumor lung or frozen PBMC, left unsorted. The starting material was PBMCs, obtained at surgery. These TCRs come from a male donor with early-stage non-small cell lung cancer.

This clonotype has more than one count but fewer than ten. The rearrangement links TRBV29-1 to TRBJ2-2, with D possibly TRBD1 on 5 matching bases. The CDR3 totals 14 residues. Germline V lookup: CDR1 SQVTM, CDR2 ANQGSEA. The V end lost 4 bases, the J end lost 3 bases, and 12 bases lay between the germline ends. In DNA form, the CDR3 reads TGCAGCGTTGCTCCCCTAGGGGACACCGGGGAGCTGTTTTTT. Its protein is CSVAPLGDTGELFF.

This chain links TRBV5-1 with TRBJ2-1; 9 bases map to TRBD2. This CDR3 region has 13 residues. Germline V lookup: CDR1 SGHRS, CDR2 YFSETQ. With V trimmed by 4 bases and J by 8 bases, 4 bases remained unmatched. The CDR3 DNA reads TGCGCCAGCAGCCCCTCTAGCGGGGATGAGCAGTTCTTC. Translation: CASSPSSGDEQFF.

This clonotype was observed many times. The chain joins TRBV5-4 to TRBJ2-3; D uncertain. From germline, CDR1 is SGHNT and CDR2 YYREEE (reference sequence). Trimming removed 3 bases from V and 13 bases from J, with 15 bases in between. The CDR3 spans 12 residues. The CDR3 loop is CASSSTLSPEYF. The DNA of the CDR3 is TGTGCCAGCAGCTCAACACTCTCGCCGGAGTATTTT.

This clonotype occurred a few times. This chain uses TRBV7-3 with TRBJ2-3, with D perhaps TRBD1 (5 bases). V gave up 0 bases and J gave up 3 bases, with 16 bases separating them. Germline V gene sequence: CDR1 SGHTA, CDR2 FQGTGA. The CDR3 totals 17 residues. Written as DNA, the CDR3 is TGTGCCAGCAGCTTAACCAAAAGGGGCGCAGGGACAGATACGCAGTATTTT. This codes for CASSLTKRGAGTDTQYF.

This clonotype rates as medium-sized. The chain uses TRBV7-2 and TRBJ1-1; D is uncertain. CDR1 and CDR2 from the germline V gene are SGHTA and FQGNSA. The CDR3 consists of 13 residues. V was clipped by 2 bases and J by 4 bases, with 8 bases between them. CDR3 sequence reads: CASSLQELTEAFF. CDR3 coding DNA: TGTGCCAGCAGCTTACAAGAGCTCACTGAAGCTTTCTTT.

This clonotype turned up a few times. V usage is TRBV29-1 and J usage is TRBJ2-1; 7 nucleotides line up with TRBD2. Trimming cost V 7 bases and J 1 base; bases outside gene matches: 10. The germline gives CDR1 SQVTM, CDR2 ANQGSEA. CDR3 length equals 15 residues. The CDR3 nucleotides are TGCAGCGCTGTGAGGGACTACAATTCCTACAATGAGCAGTTCTTC. Its protein is CSAVRDYNSYNEQFF.

V usage is TRBV29-1 and J usage is TRBJ2-7; 12 nucleotides align to TRBD2. This CDR3 has 17 residues. Germline CDR1 SQVTM, CDR2 ANQGSEA. The V segment lost 0 bases and the J segment 4 bases; nucleotides outside the gene matches: 10. The CDR3 bases are TGCAGCGTTGAAGATCGTCCTAGCGGGAGGGCCTGGTACGAGCAGTACTTC. The encoded protein is CSVEDRPSGRAWYEQYF.

This clonotype was picked up a small number of times. V and J are TRBV7-9 and TRBJ2-1; possible D gene TRBD1, 5 bases. Germline lookup yields CDR1 SEHNR and CDR2 FQNEAQ (reference sequence). V lost 1 base and J lost 10, with 20 bases in between. The CDR3 length is 16 residues. CDR3 DNA: TGTGCCAGCAGCTTAGAGGGGCTTCGGCCCCTCAACGAGCAGTTCTTC. As protein: CASSLEGLRPLNEQFF.

The chain has TRBV9 and TRBJ2-7; 8 bases fit TRBD1. This CDR3 comprises 16 residues. Trimming took 0 bases from V and 2 from J; bases not matched to a gene: 7. Germline CDR1 SGDLS, CDR2 YYNGEE. The CDR3 reads CASSVGDRPKPYEQYF. The CDR3 DNA is TGTGCCAGCAGCGTAGGGGACAGGCCTAAGCCCTACGAGCAGTACTTC.

This clonotype was detected only a few times. V gene TRBV6-1 combines with J gene TRBJ2-7, with a weak D call TRBD1 (6 bases). Germline CDR1 is MNHNS and CDR2 is SASEGT. This CDR3 spans 14 amino acids. V gave up 5 bases and J gave up 4 bases, with 15 bases separating them. The CDR3 DNA reads as TGTGCCAGCAGTTTCCAGGGGCGCGATTACGAGCAGTACTTC. This codes for CASSFQGRDYEQYF.

Written as DNA, the CDR3 is TGCAGCGTTGAATGGACTTTCAATGAGCAGTTCTTC. Residues: CSVEWTFNEQFF. The rearrangement joins TRBV29-1 to TRBJ2-1; D is perhaps TRBD2 (5 bases). V lost 2 bases, J lost 6 bases, and 8 bases lay in between. CDR3 length equals 12 residues. Germline-derived CDR1 and CDR2 are SQVTM and ANQGSEA.

This clonotype was seen a handful of times. This rearrangement joins TRBV14 to TRBJ2-7; no firm D call. CDR3 size: 13 residues. The germline V gene has CDR1 SGHDN and CDR2 FVKESK. V gave up 1 base and J gave up 4 bases, with 8 bases separating them. CDR3 protein: CASSQGTHYEQYF. The DNA of the CDR3 is TGTGCCAGCAGCCAAGGGACCCATTACGAGCAGTACTTC.

This chain connects TRBV11-2 to TRBJ2-1; TRBD2 aligns across 8 bases. CDR1 is SGHAT, CDR2 FQNNGV, per germline. This CDR3 contains 16 residues. The V and J ends lost 1 base and 12 bases, in that order; junction bases with no gene match: 14. The CDR3 loop is CASSLGASGLGLWQFF. CDR3 sequence (DNA): TGTGCCAGCAGCTTAGGGGCTAGCGGGTTGGGGTTATGGCAGTTCTTC.

There are many counts of this clonotype. V gene TRBV11-2 combines with J gene TRBJ2-3, with 12 positions matching TRBD2. Germline CDR1 SGHAT, CDR2 FQNNGV. The trim removed 5 bases at V and 4 bases at J, leaving 4 bases unmatched. This CDR3 is 15 amino acids long. This CDR3 reads CASSLTSGSSDTQYF. The CDR3 DNA is TGTGCCAGCAGCCTGACTAGCGGGAGTTCAGATACGCAGTATTTT.

The rearrangement links TRBV12-5 to TRBJ1-1; 7 bases map to TRBD1. With V trimmed by 0 bases and J by 1 base, 5 bases remained unmatched. CDR1 is LGHNT, CDR2 FRNRAP, per germline. The CDR3 has 16 residues. The CDR3 DNA is TGTGCTAGTGGTTTGGTACTGGGACAGACGAACACTGAAGCTTTCTTT. This encodes CASGLVLGQTNTEAFF.

This clonotype was seen only a few times. The rearrangement links TRBV27 to TRBJ1-1, with 8 bases fitting TRBD1. The CDR3 loop spans 14 amino acids. Germline V gives CDR1 MNHEY, CDR2 SMNVEV (reference sequence). J gave up 3 bases and V 5 bases, and 5 bases lay outside the gene matches. CDR3: CASSTKTGDTEAFF. Here the CDR3 DNA reads TGTGCCAGCAGTACCAAGACAGGGGACACTGAAGCTTTCTTT.

This clonotype was seen repeatedly, ten times or more. The rearrangement links TRBV7-2 to TRBJ1-2, with a possible D match to TRBD1 (5 bases). Germline CDR1 is SGHTA and CDR2 is FQGNSA. The CDR3 runs 14 residues. The V end lost 3 bases, the J end lost 2 bases, and 10 bases lay between the germline ends. The CDR3, as DNA: TGTGCCAGCAGCTTGAGGGACGGCAACTATGGCTACACCTTC. Its translation is CASSLRDGNYGYTF.

The J gene is TRBJ2-5, the V gene TRBV7-8, with D perhaps assigned TRBD1 or TRBD2 (5 bases each). Germline CDR1 reads SGHVS; CDR2 reads FQNEAQ. The V end lost 2 bases, the J end lost 0 bases, and 10 bases lay between the germline ends. The CDR3 covers 15 residues. The CDR3 DNA is TGTGCCAGCAGCTTATACCAGGGACACCAAGAGACCCAGTACTTC. Amino acid sequence: CASSLYQGHQETQYF. Drawing the rest from reference TRBV7-8 and TRBJ2-5, the complete variable domain is GAGVSQSPRYKVAKRGQDVALRCDPISGHVSLFWYQQALGQGPEFLTYFQNEAQLDKSGLPSDRFFAERPEGSVSTLKIQRTQQEDSAVYLCASSLYQGHQETQYFGPGTRLLVL.